These 24 T cell receptor beta chains were all obtained from the same sample, sequenced in a study of blood T cell repertoires in COVID-19 (TCRdb year 2020). Library preparation was by the immunoSEQ multiplex PCR assay. Here the immuneACCESS table is served through TCRdb, limited to in-frame sequences with V and J called. Missing clones are a known gap in these copies; in checked studies unresolved V genes cover under half, and the rest lacks a known reason. The sample table contains some 510,000 clones; only one count was recorded for 70% to 90% of them. Over 1.5% of the sample lies in the top ten. Sequencing was performed on PBMCs or T cells enriched from blood (not recorded which). These receptors originate from a woman in her thirties or forties who had recovered from COVID-19.

J is TRBJ1-3 and V is TRBV5-6; D not certain. Germline V lookup: CDR1 SGHDT, CDR2 YYEEEE. With 2 bases removed from V and 0 bases from J, the gap between germline ends came to 9 bases. The CDR3 length is 15 residues. CDR3 nucleotide sequence: TGTGCCAGCAGCTTTCGGGAGAACTCTGGAAACACCATATATTTT. Translation gives CASSFRENSGNTIYF. Full variable domain (missing parts from reference TRBV5-6 and TRBJ1-3): DAGVTQSPTHLIKTRGQQVTLRCSPKSGHDTVSWYQQALGQGPQFIFQYYEEEERQRGNFPDRFSGHQFPNYSSELNVNALLLGDSALYLCASSFRENSGNTIYFGEGSWLTVV.

The chain employs TRBV19 and TRBJ2-3; a possible D gene is TRBD2 (5 bases). This CDR3 spans 16 amino acids. Trimming stripped 6 bases from V and 0 bases from J, with 16 bases between. Germline V CDR1 and CDR2: LNHDA, SQIVND (reference sequence). The CDR3 DNA reads TGTGCCAGTAGATCGGCGGGCAGCGTTAGCACAGATACGCAGTATTTT. Translating it yields CASRSAGSVSTDTQYF.

The genes are TRBV9 and TRBJ1-1; D call uncertain. Deletions cut 1 base from V and 6 bases from J, with 10 bases between. Per the germline V gene, CDR1 is SGDLS and CDR2 is YYNGEE. This CDR3 contains 13 residues. The CDR3 loop is CASSVSPEAEAFF. The DNA of the CDR3 is TGTGCCAGCAGCGTATCCCCCGAGGCTGAAGCTTTCTTT.

The chain combines TRBV6-5 with TRBJ1-4; maybe TRBD1 (5 bases). Germline CDR1 and CDR2: MNHEY and SVGAGI. V was cut by 6 bases and J by 0 bases, with 8 bases left in between. This CDR3 has 14 amino acids. The CDR3: CASSKGPTNEKLFF. The CDR3 DNA reads TGTGCCAGCAGCAAGGGGCCAACTAATGAAAAACTGTTTTTT.

The chain uses TRBV7-2 and TRBJ1-3; TRBD1 agrees at 7 bases. Trimming took 2 bases from V and 5 from J; bases not matched to a gene: 3. This CDR3 is built from 14 residues. The germline V gene has CDR1 SGHTA and CDR2 FQGNSA. CDR3 sequence (DNA): TGTGCCAGCAGCTTATCACAGGGGAGAAACACCATATATTTT. As protein: CASSLSQGRNTIYF.

The V gene is TRBV27, the J gene TRBJ1-1; the match to TRBD1 covers 8 bases. This CDR3 has 24 amino acids. The V segment lost 0 bases and the J segment 0 bases; nucleotides outside the gene matches: 27. Looked up from germline, CDR1 is MNHEY and CDR2 is SMNVEV (reference sequence). CDR3 sequence reads: CASSLSVKRQGMLVGMGMNTEAFF. CDR3 nucleotide sequence: TGTGCCAGCAGTTTATCGGTTAAGAGACAGGGGATGTTAGTGGGGATGGGAATGAACACTGAAGCTTTCTTT.

The chain couples TRBV5-4 to TRBJ2-5, with 8 bases identical to TRBD1. J was trimmed by 4 bases and V by 0 bases; bases with no gene match: 8. The CDR3 extends over 16 amino acids. Germline V gives CDR1 SGHNT, CDR2 YYREEE (reference sequence). CDR3 region: CASSLVSGGPPETQYF. The CDR3 region has the DNA TGTGCCAGCAGCTTGGTTTCAGGGGGCCCTCCAGAGACCCAGTACTTC.

This chain links TRBV19 with TRBJ2-1; 7 bases line up with TRBD2. The CDR3 length is 15 residues. Germline loops: CDR1 LNHDA, CDR2 SQIVND (reference sequence). V gave up 6 bases and J gave up 4 bases; unmatched junction bases: 9. DNA for the CDR3: TGTGCCAGTAGCCAGGGTAGCGGGCAGTACAATGAGCAGTTCTTC. Translation: CASSQGSGQYNEQFF.

This chain connects TRBV5-8 to TRBJ2-7; D might be TRBD2 (6 bases). This CDR3 region has 16 residues. With 4 bases removed from V and 1 base from J, the gap between germline ends came to 18 bases. The germline V gene encodes CDR1 SGHTS and CDR2 YDEGEE. DNA of the CDR3: TGTGCCAGCAGCCGACTTCAGGCGGGAAATTCCTACGAGCAGTACTTC. It codes for CASSRLQAGNSYEQYF.

The chain employs TRBV4-2 and TRBJ2-5; a possible D gene is TRBD2 (5 bases). Between the trimmed V and J ends, which lost 1 base and 4 bases, there was a span of 13 bases. Germline-derived CDR1 and CDR2 are LGHNA and YNFKEQ. The CDR3 extends over 15 amino acids. Here the CDR3 reads CASSQGTRGAETQYF. CDR3 coding DNA: TGTGCCAGCAGCCAAGGGACTCGCGGAGCAGAGACCCAGTACTTC.

This rearrangement joins TRBV7-2 to TRBJ2-7; 10 nucleotides agree with TRBD1. Germline CDR1 and CDR2: SGHTA and FQGNSA. The CDR3 extends over 15 amino acids. The V and J ends lost 5 bases and 4 bases, in that order; junction bases with no gene match: 8. The CDR3 DNA sequence: TGTGCCAGCAGCCTGAGACAGGGGGCAGAATACGAGCAGTACTTC. Protein: CASSLRQGAEYEQYF.

This rearrangement joins TRBV12-3 or TRBV12-4 to TRBJ1-3; tentatively, D is TRBD1 (5 bases). V gave up 10 bases and J gave up 1 base, with 11 bases separating them. This CDR3 is built from 13 residues. CDR3 protein: CANTGFSGNTIYF. The CDR3, as DNA: TGTGCCAATACAGGTTTTTCTGGAAACACCATATATTTT.

Only one count was recorded for this clone. Additional DNA sequences in this sample encode the identical CDR3. The chain couples TRBV7-9 to TRBJ1-3, with a weak D call TRBD1 (5 bases). Germline CDR1 and CDR2: SEHNR and FQNEAQ (reference sequence). This CDR3 is 14 amino acids long. Trimming stripped 5 bases from V and 4 bases from J, with 12 bases between. CDR3 nucleotides: TGTGCCAGCAGCCTCGCGGGGACCGGAAACACCATATATTTT. This translates into CASSLAGTGNTIYF.

V is TRBV5-6 and J is TRBJ1-5; the match to TRBD1 covers 7 bases. The ends lost 3 bases at V and 2 bases at J; junction bases unmatched: 5. This CDR3 is built from 15 residues. The V gene's germline CDR1 is SGHDT and CDR2 YYEEEE. This chain's CDR3 is CASSYAGTGNQPQHF. The CDR3 coding sequence is TGTGCCAGCAGCTACGCCGGGACAGGCAATCAGCCCCAGCATTTT.

The rearrangement uses TRBV19 and TRBJ1-3; D is perhaps TRBD1 (6 bases). The CDR3 has 18 amino acids. The germline V gene encodes CDR1 LNHDA and CDR2 SQIVND (reference sequence). Trimming stripped 6 bases from V and 0 bases from J, with 21 bases between. CDR3: CASRNGQYLTISGNTIYF. CDR3 nucleotide sequence: TGTGCCAGTAGGAATGGACAGTACCTTACAATCTCTGGAAACACCATATATTTT.

The chain joins TRBV5-4 to TRBJ2-3; possible D gene TRBD1, 5 bases. The CDR3 totals 14 residues. The ends were cut back, 2 bases at V and 4 bases at J, with 11 bases in the middle. CDR1 is SGHNT and CDR2 is YYREEE in the germline V gene (reference sequence). CDR3 sequence reads: CASSFEQVPDTQYF. CDR3 nucleotide sequence: TGTGCCAGCAGCTTCGAACAGGTTCCAGATACGCAGTATTTT.

This sequence joins TRBV27 and TRBJ1-6, with 7 bases that match TRBD1. The trim removed 5 bases at V and 5 bases at J, leaving 6 bases unmatched. The CDR3 runs to 15 residues. Germline CDR1 and CDR2: MNHEY and SMNVEV (reference sequence). The CDR3 coding sequence is TGTGCCAGCAGTCCACAGGGGCGCCATAATTCACCCCTCCACTTT. Translating it yields CASSPQGRHNSPLHF.

This chain connects TRBV5-6 to TRBJ1-3; 10 nucleotides agree with TRBD1. The germline V gene encodes CDR1 SGHDT and CDR2 YYEEEE. After removal of 4 bases from V and 3 bases from J, the junction contained 13 bases not matched to a gene. The CDR3 runs to 18 residues. CDR3 loop: CASSPMGQGIIGGNTIYF. The DNA for the CDR3 is TGTGCCAGCAGCCCCATGGGACAGGGGATAATCGGTGGAAACACCATATATTTT.

This clone was detected only once. V usage is TRBV7-2 and J usage is TRBJ2-1; 8 bases fit TRBD2. This CDR3 contains 15 residues. Looked up from germline, CDR1 is SGHTA and CDR2 is FQGNSA. The V and J ends lost 5 bases and 9 bases, in that order; junction bases with no gene match: 12. The CDR3 loop is CASSPDYGRAGEQFF. The DNA for the CDR3 is TGTGCCAGCAGCCCAGACTACGGGAGGGCCGGTGAGCAGTTCTTC.

J is TRBJ2-1 and V is TRBV11-3; unclear D gene. The V gene lost 1 base and the J gene lost 9 bases, with 10 bases spanning the gap. This CDR3 region has 13 residues. Germline assignment: CDR1 SGHNT and CDR2 YENEEA. The CDR3 is CASSLVYRGEQFF. The DNA for the CDR3 is TGTGCCAGCAGCTTAGTTTACCGCGGTGAGCAGTTCTTC.

This chain links TRBV5-1 with TRBJ1-2; TRBD1 matches 9 bases. Losses at the gene ends were 3 bases for V and 6 bases for J; bases not matched to a gene: 6. This CDR3 has 14 amino acids. CDR1 and CDR2 from the germline V gene are SGHRS and YFSETQ. The CDR3 spells CASSWDRASDGYTF. The CDR3 nucleotides read TGCGCCAGCAGCTGGGACAGGGCCAGCGATGGCTACACCTTC. The full variable domain, with the rest looked up from reference TRBV5-1 and TRBJ1-2, is KAGVTQTPRYLIKTRGQQVTLSCSPISGHRSVSWYQQTPGQGLQFLFEYFSETQRNKGNFPGRFSGRQFSNSRSEMNVSTLELGDSALYLCASSWDRASDGYTFGSGTRLTVV.

On this clone itself: The same CDR3 arises from other DNA sequences in this sample as well. The chain recombines TRBV11-2 with TRBJ2-5, with TRBD2 matching over 8 bases. CDR1 is SGHAT, CDR2 FQNNGV, per germline. V shed 3 bases, J shed 4 bases, and the junction held 7 bases outside the gene matches. This CDR3 is 15 amino acids long. The CDR3 region is CASSLSTGGGETQYF. The CDR3 nucleotides read TGTGCCAGCAGCTTGAGCACGGGAGGGGGAGAGACCCAGTACTTC.

The chain joins TRBV7-8 to TRBJ2-1; 10 bases agree with TRBD2. V was clipped by 5 bases and J by 3 bases; unmatched bases: 7. Germline V lookup: CDR1 SGHVS, CDR2 FQNEAQ. The CDR3 runs 16 residues. The CDR3 nucleotides are TGTGCCAGCAGCGCGGCCGGGACTAGCGTCTACAATGAGCAGTTCTTC. This translates into CASSAAGTSVYNEQFF.

The CDR3 bases are TGTGCCAGCAGTTTTTTAGGGACTAATGAGCAGTTCTTC. It is translated as CASSFLGTNEQFF. The chain couples TRBV12-3 or TRBV12-4 to TRBJ2-1, with D maybe TRBD2 (6 bases). This CDR3 region has 13 residues. V gave up 3 bases and J gave up 7 bases, with 10 bases separating them.